The clone carrying this T cell receptor (beta chain) turned up a few times. Antigen: not known. It was with a sample-barcoded 5' primer and a J-beta primer mix that a second PCR of roughly 7 to 12 cycles was run. Via MiXCR, TCRdb re-called the 5' RACE reads, giving one row per CDR3 protein. The table has approximately 800,000 distinct CDR3 sequences, roughly 25% seen once. The sample is drawn from a study of blood T cells in healthy people across ages. Findings and caveats of the study: There was no known CMV status for donors, so expanded clonotype changes were possibly confounded.

V lost 0 bases to trimming and J lost 2 bases, with 17 bases between them. Germline CDR1 is MGHRA and CDR2 is YSYEKL. The CDR3 is made up of 18 amino acids. These same data were also listed under a study on T cells of mothers and their children. That work contributes: At about 1.5 ug per 15 ul, all of the extracted RNA went into cDNA synthesis.

V is TRBV4-1 and J is TRBJ1-5, with D possibly matching TRBD1 (6 bases). The clonotype was recovered from a boy aged 10-17 years in good health. Sequencing was performed on blood. The CDR3: CASSQESLVTGGNQPQHF. In DNA, the CDR3 is TGCGCCAGCAGCCAAGAGTCTTTAGTGACAGGCGGCAATCAGCCCCAGCATTTT.